This T cell receptor beta chain was identified during a study of blood T cells in healthy people across ages. Overall study findings and caveats: CMV infection status of these donors was not known.

Notes on this clonotype: Its antigen is still unknown.

The CDR3 has 17 residues. Germline CDR1 is MGHRA and CDR2 is YSYEKL. V gave up 3 bases and J gave up 2 bases; unmatched junction bases: 8. A second PCR of about 7 to 12 cycles used a sample-barcoded 5' primer and a J-beta primer mix. TCRdb called the 5' RACE reads again in MiXCR, with one record for every CDR3 protein. Of about 1.4 million distinct CDR3 sequences in the sample, almost 60% were seen once. The material sequenced was blood. J is TRBJ2-7 and V is TRBV4-1; 12 bases fit TRBD2. The sequence derives from a young man in good health. The CDR3 loop reads CASSHPGLAGSPYEQYF. CDR3 sequence (DNA): TGCGCCAGCAGCCATCCGGGACTAGCGGGTTCCCCCTACGAGCAGTACTTC.